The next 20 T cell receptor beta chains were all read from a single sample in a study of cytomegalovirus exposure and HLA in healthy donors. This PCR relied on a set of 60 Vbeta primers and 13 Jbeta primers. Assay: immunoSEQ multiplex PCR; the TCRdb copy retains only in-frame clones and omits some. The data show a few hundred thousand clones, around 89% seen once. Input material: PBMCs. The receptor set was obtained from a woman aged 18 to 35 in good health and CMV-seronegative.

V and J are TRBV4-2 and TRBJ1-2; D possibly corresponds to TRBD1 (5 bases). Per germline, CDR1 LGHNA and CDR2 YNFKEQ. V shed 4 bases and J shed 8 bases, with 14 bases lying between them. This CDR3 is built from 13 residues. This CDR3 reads CASSLSGESGYTF. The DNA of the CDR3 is TGTGCCAGCAGCCTCTCGGGGGAATCCGGCTACACCTTC.

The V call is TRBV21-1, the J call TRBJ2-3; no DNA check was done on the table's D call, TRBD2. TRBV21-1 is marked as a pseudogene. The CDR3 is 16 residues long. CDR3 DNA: TGTGCCAGCAGCAAAGACGCGGGAGGGCCGGCAGATACGCAGTATTTT. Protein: CASSKDAGGPADTQYF.

CDR3 residues: CASSSQGVGNSPLHF. The CDR3 DNA reads as TGTGCCAGCAGCTCCCAGGGTGTGGGGAATTCACCCCTCCACTTT. The gene calls are TRBV5-4 and TRBJ1-6; TRBD1 is a possible D gene (5 bases). V was cut by 3 bases and J by 7 bases, with 14 bases left in between. The germline CDR1 and CDR2 sequences are SGHNT and YYREEE (reference sequence). CDR3 length equals 15 residues.

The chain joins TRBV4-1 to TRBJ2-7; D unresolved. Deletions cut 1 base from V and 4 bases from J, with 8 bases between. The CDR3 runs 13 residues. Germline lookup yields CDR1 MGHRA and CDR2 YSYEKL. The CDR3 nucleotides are TGCGCCAGCAGCCAAGTAAAGCGATACGAGCAGTACTTC. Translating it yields CASSQVKRYEQYF.

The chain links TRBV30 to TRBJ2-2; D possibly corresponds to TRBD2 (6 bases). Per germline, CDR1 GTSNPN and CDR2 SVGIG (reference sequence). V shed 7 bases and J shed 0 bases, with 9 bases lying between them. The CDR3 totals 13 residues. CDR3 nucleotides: TGTGCCTATCGGACTACGAACACCGGGGAGCTGTTTTTT. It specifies CAYRTTNTGELFF.

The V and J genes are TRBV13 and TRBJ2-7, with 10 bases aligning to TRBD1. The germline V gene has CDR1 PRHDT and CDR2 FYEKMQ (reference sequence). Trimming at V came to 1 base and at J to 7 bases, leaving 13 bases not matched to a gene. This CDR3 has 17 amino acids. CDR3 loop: CASSLDPPGTGVNEQYF. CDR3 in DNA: TGTGCCAGCAGCTTAGATCCGCCCGGGACAGGGGTAAATGAGCAGTACTTC. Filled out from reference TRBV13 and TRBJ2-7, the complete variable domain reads AAGVIQSPRHLIKEKRETATLKCYPIPRHDTVYWYQQGPGQDPQFLISFYEKMQSDKGSIPDRFSAQQFSDYHSELNMSSLELGDSALYFCASSLDPPGTGVNEQYFGPGTRLTVT.

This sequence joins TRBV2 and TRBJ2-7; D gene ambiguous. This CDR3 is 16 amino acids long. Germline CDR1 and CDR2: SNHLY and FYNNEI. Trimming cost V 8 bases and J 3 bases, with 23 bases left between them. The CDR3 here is CASLGEAYPFRYEQYF. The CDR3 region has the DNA TGTGCCAGCCTGGGTGAGGCCTACCCATTTCGCTACGAGCAGTACTTC.

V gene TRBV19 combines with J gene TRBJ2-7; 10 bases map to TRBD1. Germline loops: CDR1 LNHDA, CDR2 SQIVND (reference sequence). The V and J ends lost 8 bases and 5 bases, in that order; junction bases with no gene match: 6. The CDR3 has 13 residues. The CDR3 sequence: CASQPGTGDEQYF. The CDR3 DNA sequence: TGTGCCAGTCAACCCGGGACAGGGGACGAGCAGTACTTC. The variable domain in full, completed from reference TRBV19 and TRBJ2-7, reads DGGITQSPKYLFRKEGQNVTLSCEQNLNHDAMYWYRQDPGQGLRLIYYSQIVNDFQKGDIAEGYSVSREKKESFPLTVTSAQKNPTAFYLCASQPGTGDEQYFGPGTRLTVT.

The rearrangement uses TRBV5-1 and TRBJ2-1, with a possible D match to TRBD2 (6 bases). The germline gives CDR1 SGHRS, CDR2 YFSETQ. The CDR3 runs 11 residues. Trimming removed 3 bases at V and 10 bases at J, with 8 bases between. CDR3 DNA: TGCGCCAGCAGCTCTGGAGGGGAGCAGTTCTTC. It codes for CASSSGGEQFF.

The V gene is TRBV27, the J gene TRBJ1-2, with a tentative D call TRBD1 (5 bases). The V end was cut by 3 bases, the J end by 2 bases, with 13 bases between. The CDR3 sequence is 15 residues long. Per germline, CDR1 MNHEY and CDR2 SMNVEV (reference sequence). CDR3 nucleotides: TGTGCCAGCAGTTTCAACGTGGGGGGAAACTATGGCTACACCTTC. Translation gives CASSFNVGGNYGYTF.

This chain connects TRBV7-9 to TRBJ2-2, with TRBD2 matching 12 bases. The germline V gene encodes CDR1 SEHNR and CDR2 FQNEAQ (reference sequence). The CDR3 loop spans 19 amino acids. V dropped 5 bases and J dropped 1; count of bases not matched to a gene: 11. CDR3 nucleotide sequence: TGTGCCAGCAGCCCGAGCGGGACTAGCGGGTATTGGAACACCGGGGAGCTGTTTTTT. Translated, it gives CASSPSGTSGYWNTGELFF.

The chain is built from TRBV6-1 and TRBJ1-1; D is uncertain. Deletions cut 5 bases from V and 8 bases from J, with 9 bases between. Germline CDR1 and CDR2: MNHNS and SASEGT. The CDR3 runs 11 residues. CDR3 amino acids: CASSYGREAFF. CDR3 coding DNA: TGTGCCAGCAGTTACGGGAGAGAAGCTTTCTTT.

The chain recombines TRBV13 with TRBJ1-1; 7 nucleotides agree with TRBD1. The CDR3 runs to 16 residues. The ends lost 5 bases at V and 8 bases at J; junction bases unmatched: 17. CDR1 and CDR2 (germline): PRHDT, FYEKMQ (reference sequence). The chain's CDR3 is CASSPVYRTGKGEAFF. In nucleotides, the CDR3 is TGTGCCAGCAGCCCCGTTTACCGGACAGGAAAAGGAGAAGCTTTCTTT.

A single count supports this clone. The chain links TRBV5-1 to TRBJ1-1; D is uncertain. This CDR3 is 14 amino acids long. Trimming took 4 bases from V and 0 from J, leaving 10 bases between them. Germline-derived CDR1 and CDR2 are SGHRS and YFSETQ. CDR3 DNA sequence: TGCGCCAGCAGCCGAGGGATAATGAACACTGAAGCTTTCTTT. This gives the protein CASSRGIMNTEAFF.

This CDR3 is CASSEAGLDEKLFF. The CDR3 nucleotides read TGTGCCAGCAGTGAGGCAGGGTTGGACGAAAAACTGTTTTTT. The V gene is TRBV6-1, the J gene TRBJ1-4; TRBD1 might be the D (5 bases). Germline CDR1 and CDR2: MNHNS and SASEGT. V gave up 3 bases and J gave up 8 bases, with 13 bases separating them. This CDR3 comprises 14 residues.

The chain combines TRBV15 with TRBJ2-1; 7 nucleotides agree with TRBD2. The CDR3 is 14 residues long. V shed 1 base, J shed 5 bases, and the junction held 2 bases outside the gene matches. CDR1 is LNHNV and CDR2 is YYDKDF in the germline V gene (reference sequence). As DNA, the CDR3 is TGTGCCACCAGCAGAGTGAGCGGGGACAATGAGCAGTTCTTC. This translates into CATSRVSGDNEQFF.

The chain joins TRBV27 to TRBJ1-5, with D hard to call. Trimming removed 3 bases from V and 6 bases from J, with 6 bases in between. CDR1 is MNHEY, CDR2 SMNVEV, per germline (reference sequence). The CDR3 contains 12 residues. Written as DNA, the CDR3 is TGTGCCAGCAGTTTTTCGGGTCAGCCCCAGCATTTT. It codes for CASSFSGQPQHF.

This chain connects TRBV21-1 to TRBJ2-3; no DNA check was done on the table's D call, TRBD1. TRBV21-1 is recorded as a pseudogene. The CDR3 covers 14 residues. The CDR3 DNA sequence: TGTGCCAGCAGCACAGGGCCCTACACAGATACGCAGTATTTT. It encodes CASSTGPYTDTQYF.

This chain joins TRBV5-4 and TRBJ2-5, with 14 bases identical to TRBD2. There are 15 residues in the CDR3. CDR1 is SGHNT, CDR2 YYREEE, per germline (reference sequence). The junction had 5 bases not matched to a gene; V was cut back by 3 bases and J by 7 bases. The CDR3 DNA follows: TGTGCCAGCAGCTCCGGGACTAGCGGGAGTACGACCCAGTACTTC. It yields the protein CASSSGTSGSTTQYF.

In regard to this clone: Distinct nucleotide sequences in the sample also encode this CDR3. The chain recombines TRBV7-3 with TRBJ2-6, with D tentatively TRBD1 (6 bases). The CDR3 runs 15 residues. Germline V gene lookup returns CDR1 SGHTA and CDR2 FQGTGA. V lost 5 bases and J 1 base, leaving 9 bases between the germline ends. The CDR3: CASSPQGSGANVLTF. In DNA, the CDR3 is TGTGCCAGCAGCCCACAGGGATCTGGGGCCAACGTCCTGACTTTC.